The source of this T cell receptor (beta chain) is a study of blood T cells in healthy people across ages. Study information: Capture by template switching was about one barcoded beta molecule per two T cells. Findings and caveats of the study: The authors considered diversity estimates from one million T cells to be underestimates. Any changes in expanded clonotypes were possibly confounded, as donor CMV status remained unknown.

The germline CDR1 and CDR2 sequences are DFQATT and SNEGSKA (reference sequence). V shed 3 bases, J shed 5 bases, and the junction held 7 bases outside the gene matches. This CDR3 comprises 15 residues. Each donor's blood draw was around 9.1 milliliters of peripheral blood. Then a second PCR, running about 7 to 11 cycles, was carried out with a sample-barcoded 5' primer and a J-beta primer mix. TCRdb redid the calling of the 5' RACE reads with MiXCR, one entry per CDR3 protein. The sample holds about 730,000 distinct CDR3 sequences, roughly two fifths seen once. Turning to this clonotype: Its antigen is still unknown.

The chain recombines TRBV20-1 with TRBJ2-5, with 12 bases fitting TRBD1. The origin of this receptor is an older woman in good health. The specimen was blood. This CDR3 reads CSASSGDRGLETQYF. CDR3 coding DNA: TGCAGTGCTAGCTCCGGGGACAGGGGGCTCGAGACCCAGTACTTC.